This T cell receptor beta chain was captured in a study of T-cell reconstitution after alpha-beta-depleted transplantation in children. The CDR3 has 12 residues. Germline CDR1 reads SQVTM; CDR2 reads ANQGSEA. Trimming took 6 bases from V and 4 from J, leaving 13 bases between them. Unique molecular identifiers tagged the TCRbeta library. MiXCR was run by TCRdb on the PCR reads, yielding one entry per CDR3 protein. The profile shows hundreds of thousands of distinct CDR3 sequences, 15% to 20% of them singletons. The material sequenced was PBMCs from the stem cell graft donor, taken from the stem cell graft. The source of this sequence is a human donor who donated a stem cell graft to a child with acute lymphoblastic leukemia. This sequence joins TRBV29-1 and TRBJ2-7; D could derive from TRBD1 or TRBD2 (5 bases each). Here the CDR3 DNA reads TGCAGCGTGACCGGGACGGAATACGAGCAGTACTTC. This sequence encodes CSVTGTEYEQYF.